The 9 T cell receptor beta chains in this list originate from one sample, sequenced in a study of cytomegalovirus exposure and HLA in healthy donors. Only in-frame clones appear in the TCRdb table, and some are missing; sequencing was by immunoSEQ multiplex PCR. The sample holds 200,000 to 250,000 clones, approximately 88% seen once. The sequencing input was PBMCs. The receptors were gathered from a woman under 40 in good health and CMV-seropositive.

The rearrangement links TRBV2 to TRBJ2-2; D remains unclear. V was trimmed by 0 bases and J by 5 bases, leaving 4 bases between them. The germline V gene has CDR1 SNHLY and CDR2 FYNNEI. This CDR3 has 13 amino acids. The CDR3 bases are TGTGCCAGCAGTGAAGCGGTAACCGGGGAGCTGTTTTTT. This encodes CASSEAVTGELFF.

This chain joins TRBV9 and TRBJ1-2; unclear D gene. Trimming shortened V by 0 bases and J by 1 base, and 13 bases separated the two germline ends. There are 16 residues in the CDR3. Germline V gene lookup returns CDR1 SGDLS and CDR2 YYNGEE. The CDR3 here is CASSVAGAALNYGYTF. CDR3 in DNA: TGTGCCAGCAGCGTAGCGGGTGCAGCACTTAACTATGGCTACACCTTC.

J is TRBJ2-5 and V is TRBV27; 7 bases fit TRBD2. Matching the DNA end better, TRBJ2-7 makes the J call doubtful. CDR3 length: 16 amino acids. Germline values: CDR1 MNHEY, CDR2 SMNVEV (reference sequence). The CDR3 sequence is CASSLTGRPAPYEQYF. In DNA, the CDR3 is TGTGCCAGCAGCCTGACCGGGAGGCCGGCTCCCTACGAGCAGTACTTC.

The gene calls are TRBV9 and TRBJ2-5; TRBD1 agrees at 8 bases. Trimming cost V 3 bases and J 7 bases; bases outside gene matches: 11. The CDR3 length is 15 residues. Per germline, CDR1 SGDLS and CDR2 YYNGEE. The CDR3 nucleotides are TGTGCCAGCAGCGAGGGACAGGCCAGGTCAGGGACCCAGTACTTC. Protein: CASSEGQARSGTQYF.

The table lists this clone with a few counts. The V call is TRBV6-5, the J call TRBJ2-7; the match to TRBD1 covers 7 bases. The CDR3 runs 14 residues. Germline loops: CDR1 MNHEY, CDR2 SVGAGI. V lost 5 bases, J lost 0 bases, and 4 bases stayed unmatched. DNA of the CDR3: TGTGCCAGCAGTAACGGGGACAGCTCCTACGAGCAGTACTTC. Translated, it gives CASSNGDSSYEQYF.

In this sample, this clone turned up once. The chain uses TRBV27 and TRBJ2-3, with TRBD1 matching 8 bases. Germline values: CDR1 MNHEY, CDR2 SMNVEV (reference sequence). This CDR3 comprises 14 residues. V shed 2 bases and J 4 bases; nucleotides not matched to a gene: 2. CDR3 nucleotides: TGTGCCAGCAGTTTAGACAGGGGAGCAGATACGCAGTATTTT. This codes for CASSLDRGADTQYF.

The chain is built from TRBV9 and TRBJ2-7; 10 bases align to TRBD1. J gave up 7 bases and V 5 bases, and 15 bases lay outside the gene matches. CDR1 SGDLS and CDR2 YYNGEE come from the germline V gene. This CDR3 has 16 residues. CDR3 in amino acids: CASSPRKTDRGLEQYF. CDR3 sequence (DNA): TGTGCCAGCAGTCCCCGCAAAACAGACAGGGGGCTTGAGCAGTACTTC.

V usage is TRBV5-1 and J usage is TRBJ1-3; possibly TRBD1 for D (6 bases). Germline V gene sequence: CDR1 SGHRS, CDR2 YFSETQ. Between the trimmed V and J ends, which lost 4 bases and 3 bases, there was a span of 17 bases. The CDR3 extends over 16 amino acids. The DNA for the CDR3 is TGCGCCAGCAGCCTAGAACAGGGCCTGGGTGGAAACACCATATATTTT. It encodes CASSLEQGLGGNTIYF.

This clone came up a few times. This sequence joins TRBV6-1 and TRBJ1-5, with 7 bases identical to TRBD1. Per germline, CDR1 MNHNS and CDR2 SASEGT. With 6 bases clipped from V and 7 bases from J, the junction kept 12 bases outside the gene matches. The CDR3 has 15 amino acids. CDR3: CASRPTGVREQPQHF. CDR3 nucleotides: TGTGCCAGCAGACCCACAGGGGTACGGGAACAGCCCCAGCATTTT.